One sample yielded the 5 T cell receptor beta chains listed below, sequenced in a study of cytomegalovirus exposure and HLA in healthy donors. PCR amplification relied on 60 Vbeta primers (plus 13 Jbeta primers). The data were produced by immunoSEQ multiplex PCR, yet TCRdb's version contains in-frame clones alone and is incomplete. The data show some 150,000 clones, with roughly 89% seen just once and 0.65% to 0.9% held by the top ten. Material: PBMCs. These receptors were obtained from a woman in her 30s in good health and CMV-seronegative.

This chain connects TRBV23-1 to TRBJ1-6; D gene uncertain. TRBV23-1 is placed among ORFs of uncertain function. Between the trimmed V and J ends, which lost 0 bases and 0 bases, there was a span of 6 bases. The CDR3 spans 16 residues. This CDR3 is CASSQSPSSYNSPLHF. The DNA for the CDR3 is TGCGCCAGCAGTCAATCGCCGAGCTCCTATAATTCACCCCTCCACTTT.

The chain recombines TRBV6-1 with TRBJ2-7; no reliable D call. CDR3 size: 14 residues. Trimming removed 1 base at V and 0 bases at J, with 7 bases between. Germline CDR1 and CDR2: MNHNS and SASEGT. The CDR3 is CASSEDPHSYEQYF. DNA of the CDR3: TGTGCCAGCAGTGAAGATCCACACTCCTACGAGCAGTACTTC.

V and J are TRBV6-5 and TRBJ1-1; D is undetermined. The CDR3 contains 13 residues. Germline CDR1 MNHEY, CDR2 SVGAGI. Between the trimmed V and J ends, which lost 6 bases and 1 base, there was a span of 9 bases. The CDR3 DNA follows: TGTGCCAGCAGCTCCCTCAGGAACACTGAAGCTTTCTTT. Its translation is CASSSLRNTEAFF.

This clone was recorded once. The chain joins TRBV2 to TRBJ2-7; D gene unclear. Between the trimmed V and J ends, which lost 4 bases and 5 bases, there was a span of 18 bases. Per the germline V gene, CDR1 is SNHLY and CDR2 is FYNNEI. The CDR3 contains 15 residues. CDR3 nucleotides: TGTGCCAGCAGTGCCTTCGCAGAGGTCCTGAACGAGCAGTACTTC. This codes for CASSAFAEVLNEQYF.

V is TRBV6-1 and J is TRBJ2-5; D ambiguous. CDR1 and CDR2 from the germline V gene are MNHNS and SASEGT. The length of the CDR3 is 10 residues. The V end was cut by 10 bases, the J end by 2 bases, with 5 bases between. Written as DNA, the CDR3 is TGTGCCATCCCACAAGAGACCCAGTACTTC. Its protein is CAIPQETQYF.